This TCR beta chain was identified in a study of blood T cells in healthy people across ages. A word on this clonotype: One end of the junction varies from germline; a read error may be responsible.

The second PCR ran roughly 7 to 12 cycles with a sample-barcoded 5' primer and J-beta primers. One entry per CDR3 protein results from TCRdb running MiXCR on the 5' RACE reads. The table lists some 1.5 million distinct CDR3 sequences, roughly 30% of them singletons, with about 7.7% in the top ten. Germline V gives CDR1 SEHNR, CDR2 FQNEAQ (reference sequence). The CDR3 is 12 amino acids. The gene calls are TRBV7-9 and TRBJ2-4, with no clear D. The J call may be mistaken, given a closer DNA end match to TRBJ2-7. Sample: blood. The receptor comes from a woman aged 25 to 45 in good health. CDR3 amino acids: CVSSLGTYEQYF. CDR3 DNA: TGTGTCAGCAGTCTAGGGACCTACGAGCAGTACTTC.